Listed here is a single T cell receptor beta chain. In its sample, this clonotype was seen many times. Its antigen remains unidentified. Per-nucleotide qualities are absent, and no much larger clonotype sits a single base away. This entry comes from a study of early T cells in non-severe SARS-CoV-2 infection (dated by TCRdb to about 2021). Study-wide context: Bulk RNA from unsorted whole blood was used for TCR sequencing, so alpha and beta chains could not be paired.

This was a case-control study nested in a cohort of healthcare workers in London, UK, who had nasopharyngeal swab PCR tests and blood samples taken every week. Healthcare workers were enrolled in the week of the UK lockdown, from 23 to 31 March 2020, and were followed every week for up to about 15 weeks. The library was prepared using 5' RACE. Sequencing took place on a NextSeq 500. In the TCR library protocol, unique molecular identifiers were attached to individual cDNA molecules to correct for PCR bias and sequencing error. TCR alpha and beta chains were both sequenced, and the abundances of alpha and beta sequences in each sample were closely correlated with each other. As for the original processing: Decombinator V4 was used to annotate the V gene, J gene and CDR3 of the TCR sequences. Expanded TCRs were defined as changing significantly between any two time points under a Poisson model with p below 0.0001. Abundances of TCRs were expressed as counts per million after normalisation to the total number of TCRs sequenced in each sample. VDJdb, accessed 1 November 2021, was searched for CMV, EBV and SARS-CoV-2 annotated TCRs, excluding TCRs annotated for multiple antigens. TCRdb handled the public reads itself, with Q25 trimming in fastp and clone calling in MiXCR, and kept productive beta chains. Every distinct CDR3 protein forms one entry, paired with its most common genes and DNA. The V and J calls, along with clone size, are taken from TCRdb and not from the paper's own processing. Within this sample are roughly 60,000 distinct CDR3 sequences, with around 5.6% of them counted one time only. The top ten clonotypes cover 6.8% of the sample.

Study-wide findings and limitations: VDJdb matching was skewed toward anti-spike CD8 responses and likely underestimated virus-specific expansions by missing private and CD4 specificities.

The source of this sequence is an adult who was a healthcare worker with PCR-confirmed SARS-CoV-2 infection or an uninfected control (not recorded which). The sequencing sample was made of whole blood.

The CDR3 protein sequence reads: CASSLYRGNTEAFF. Here is the DNA: TGTGCCAGCAGCTTGTACAGGGGGAACACTGAAGCTTTCTTT. The sequence links TRBV7-2 to TRBJ1-1, with 7 bases in between that match TRBD1. For this chain, trimming is 3 bases at the V end and 1 base at the J end, and the number of junction bases without a gene match is 2. CDR1 and CDR2, per the germline V gene, are SGHTA and FQGNSA. The CDR3 has 14 amino acids, counting the end cysteine and phenylalanine. Of all the DNA, just the CDR3 is kept, 42 bases in frame from base 1.